This T cell receptor beta chain derives from a study of cytomegalovirus exposure and HLA in healthy donors. Concerning this clone: The sample contains more than one DNA sequence encoding this CDR3.

This CDR3 region has 15 residues. The germline V and J ends were trimmed by 5 bases and 5 bases, with 16 bases remaining between them. CDR1 is SGHRS and CDR2 is YFSETQ in the germline V gene. PCR involved 60 Vbeta and 13 Jbeta primers. The protocol was immunoSEQ multiplex PCR, while the TCRdb copy is restricted to in-frame clones and leaves out a portion. The table shows about 120,000 clones, with over 60% occurring only once. At sampling all donors were nominally healthy, likely with unrecorded immune exposures. The chain is built from TRBV5-1 and TRBJ2-2; D possibly corresponds to TRBD1 (6 bases). The sequencing input was PBMCs. This TCR came from a man between 18 and 35 years old in good health and CMV-seronegative. CDR3 coding DNA: TGCGCCAGCAGTCCCCCGACAGGCATGACCGGGGAGCTGTTTTTT. This sequence encodes CASSPPTGMTGELFF. Looking up the rest from reference TRBV5-1 and TRBJ2-2 gives the full variable domain: KAGVTQTPRYLIKTRGQQVTLSCSPISGHRSVSWYQQTPGQGLQFLFEYFSETQRNKGNFPGRFSGRQFSNSRSEMNVSTLELGDSALYLCASSPPTGMTGELFFGEGSRLTVL.